In this sample, the clone carrying this T cell receptor beta chain turned up a few times. The antigen remains unidentified. This specimen comes from a study of OX40 agonist ivuxolimab in advanced cancers. Patients were ineligible given autoimmune disease history or systemic immunosuppression. The germline CDR1 and CDR2 sequences are MGHRA and YSYEKL. Trimming cost V 2 bases and J 2 bases, with 9 bases left between them. The CDR3 spans 15 residues. Clones were read by immunoSEQ multiplex PCR, and TCRdb kept only the in-frame ones, dropping some. The sample carries about 73,000 clones, 70% to 90% recorded once. Study outcomes and limitations: Clonal expansion in partial responders at 0.1-3.0 mg/kg ranked among the lowest. CD8+ T cells showed, on average, more clonal expansion than CD4+ cells.

The source was CD4+ or CD8+ T cells sorted from blood, collected in a trial of the OX40 agonist ivuxolimab. This sequence was found in an adult with an advanced solid tumor such as melanoma, head and neck, liver or kidney cancer. This chain uses TRBV4-1 with TRBJ2-2; D possibly corresponds to TRBD2 (6 bases). CDR3 DNA: TGCGCCAGCAGCCAAAGGGGACTTAACACCGGGGAGCTGTTTTTT. Translating it yields CASSQRGLNTGELFF.